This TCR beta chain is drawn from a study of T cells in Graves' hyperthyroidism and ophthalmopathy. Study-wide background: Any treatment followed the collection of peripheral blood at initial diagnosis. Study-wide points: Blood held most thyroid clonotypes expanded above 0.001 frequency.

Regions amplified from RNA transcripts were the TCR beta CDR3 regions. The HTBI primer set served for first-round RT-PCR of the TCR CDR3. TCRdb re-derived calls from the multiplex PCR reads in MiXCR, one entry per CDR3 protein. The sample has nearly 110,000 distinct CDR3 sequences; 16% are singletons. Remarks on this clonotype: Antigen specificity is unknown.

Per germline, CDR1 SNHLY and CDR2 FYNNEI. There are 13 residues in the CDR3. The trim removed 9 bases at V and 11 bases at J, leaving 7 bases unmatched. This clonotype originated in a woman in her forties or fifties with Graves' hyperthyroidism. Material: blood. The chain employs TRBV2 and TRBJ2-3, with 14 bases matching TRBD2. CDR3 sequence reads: CARSGLAGAMQYF. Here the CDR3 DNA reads TGTGCCAGGTCGGGACTAGCGGGAGCTATGCAGTATTTT.